This T cell receptor beta chain was retrieved from a study of cytomegalovirus exposure and HLA in healthy donors. Study information: In a later analysis, the 90 to 150 validation repertoires were reported to have used the same platform as the roughly 600 first-cohort repertoires.

Regarding the study as a whole: The classifier was said to identify cytomegalovirus status with high specificity and sensitivity.

V lost 5 bases and J 4 bases, leaving 14 bases between the germline ends. This CDR3 region has 14 residues. Germline-derived CDR1 and CDR2 are SGHAT and FQNNGV. Regarding this clone: Its antigen is not identified.

Assay used: immunoSEQ multiplex PCR; TCRdb lists only in-frame clones, some missing. Found here are 150,000 to 180,000 clones, approximately 86% of them singletons; the top ten hold around 2.1%. Sequences were obtained from PBMCs. The TCR originated in a human donor in good health. The gene calls are TRBV11-2 and TRBJ1-2; possible D gene TRBD1, 5 bases. CDR3 DNA: TGTGCCAGCAGCCTGCTCCAGGGTGGCTATGGCTACACCTTC. This codes for CASSLLQGGYGYTF.